One sample yielded the 31 T cell receptor beta chains listed below, sequenced in a study of long-term antiretroviral therapy in people with HIV. Runs used v3.0 of the immunoSEQ assay and were done at survey level. Only in-frame clones appear in the TCRdb table, and some are missing; sequencing was by immunoSEQ multiplex PCR. The table has around 20,000 clones, 79% seen once. Sequencing used unsorted PBMCs, obtained at the start of antiretroviral therapy, before treatment. The source is a young man with HIV.

The rearrangement links TRBV29-1 to TRBJ1-5; D call uncertain. Germline V gives CDR1 SQVTM, CDR2 ANQGSEA. Trimming stripped 0 bases from V and 3 bases from J, with 9 bases between. There are 14 residues in the CDR3. The CDR3 is CSVEEGRDNQPQHF. The CDR3 coding sequence is TGCAGCGTTGAAGAGGGGAGAGACAATCAGCCCCAGCATTTT.

The V gene is TRBV5-1, the J gene TRBJ2-5, with D perhaps being TRBD1 or TRBD2 (5 bases each). Deletions cut 3 bases from V and 1 base from J, with 10 bases between. CDR3 length: 14 amino acids. CDR1 is SGHRS, CDR2 YFSETQ, per germline. The CDR3: CASSSSGGQETQYF. In nucleotides, the CDR3 is TGCGCCAGCAGCTCCTCTGGGGGCCAAGAGACCCAGTACTTC. The complete variable domain, with remaining parts taken from reference TRBV5-1 and TRBJ2-5, reads KAGVTQTPRYLIKTRGQQVTLSCSPISGHRSVSWYQQTPGQGLQFLFEYFSETQRNKGNFPGRFSGRQFSNSRSEMNVSTLELGDSALYLCASSSSGGQETQYFGPGTRLLVL.

The chain has TRBV29-1 and TRBJ2-1; 10 positions agree with TRBD2. Germline loops: CDR1 SQVTM, CDR2 ANQGSEA. The CDR3 covers 13 residues. V shed 5 bases and J 7 bases; nucleotides not matched to a gene: 5. CDR3 in DNA: TGCAGCGTTAATCCTAGCGGGAGTAATGAGCAGTTCTTC. As protein: CSVNPSGSNEQFF.

This chain uses TRBV7-2 with TRBJ1-2; D is undetermined. Trimming cost V 2 bases and J 8 bases, with 9 bases left between them. The CDR3 is 12 residues long. The V gene's germline CDR1 is SGHTA and CDR2 FQGNSA. CDR3 sequence reads: CASSLSSLGYTF. CDR3 nucleotide sequence: TGTGCCAGCAGCTTAAGTTCATTGGGCTACACCTTC. Combining the CDR3 with reference TRBV7-2 and TRBJ1-2 gives the whole variable domain GAGVSQSPSNKVTEKGKDVELRCDPISGHTALYWYRQSLGQGLEFLIYFQGNSAPDKSGLPSDRFSAERTGGSVSTLTIQRTQQEDSAVYLCASSLSSLGYTFGSGTRLTVV.

The genes are TRBV19 and TRBJ2-7; D uncertain. The CDR3 spans 11 residues. V was pared by 4 bases and J by 4 bases, with 5 bases between. CDR1 and CDR2 from the germline V gene are LNHDA and SQIVND (reference sequence). The CDR3 nucleotides read TGTGCCAGTAGTAATTTGTACGAGCAGTACTTC. Amino acids: CASSNLYEQYF. Full variable domain (missing parts from reference TRBV19 and TRBJ2-7): DGGITQSPKYLFRKEGQNVTLSCEQNLNHDAMYWYRQDPGQGLRLIYYSQIVNDFQKGDIAEGYSVSREKKESFPLTVTSAQKNPTAFYLCASSNLYEQYFGPGTRLTVT.

This clone showed up just a few times. V is TRBV27 and J is TRBJ2-7, with D perhaps being TRBD1 or TRBD2 (5 bases each). Germline CDR1 MNHEY, CDR2 SMNVEV (reference sequence). This CDR3 contains 13 residues. V gave up 4 bases and J gave up 6 bases, with 13 bases separating them. CDR3 coding DNA: TGTGCCAGCAGTTCCACCACTAGGGGCGAGCAGTACTTC. Protein product: CASSSTTRGEQYF.

This rearrangement joins TRBV19 to TRBJ1-5; unclear D gene. Trimming shortened V by 5 bases and J by 4 bases, and 15 bases separated the two germline ends. This CDR3 spans 15 amino acids. Germline assignment: CDR1 LNHDA and CDR2 SQIVND (reference sequence). For the CDR3, the DNA is TGTGCCAGTAGTGGACGGGGAATTGGTAATCAGCCCCAGCATTTT. Translated: CASSGRGIGNQPQHF.

For the CDR3, the DNA is TGTGCCAGCAGACAGGGATGGAACACCGGGGAGCTGTTTTTT. Its protein is CASRQGWNTGELFF. V usage is TRBV27 and J usage is TRBJ2-2; a weak D match, TRBD1 (6 bases). This CDR3 comprises 14 residues. With 6 bases removed from V and 1 base from J, the gap between germline ends came to 9 bases. Looked up from germline, CDR1 is MNHEY and CDR2 is SMNVEV (reference sequence).

The rearrangement uses TRBV29-1 and TRBJ2-7, with TRBD2 as a possible D gene (5 bases). The germline V gene has CDR1 SQVTM and CDR2 ANQGSEA. Trimming cost V 3 bases and J 1 base, with 19 bases left between them. This CDR3 is built from 16 residues. The CDR3 protein is CSVDGVTPERSYEQYF. DNA of the CDR3: TGCAGCGTTGACGGGGTAACCCCGGAGCGGTCCTACGAGCAGTACTTC.

The chain recombines TRBV23-1 with TRBJ1-5, with 9 bases identical to TRBD1. TRBV23-1 is known as an ORF, though its function is uncertain. This CDR3 has 18 amino acids. The J segment lost 2 bases and the V segment lost 2 bases, leaving 10 bases of the junction unmatched. Here the CDR3 reads CASSQLLRTGDGNQPQHF. CDR3 in DNA: TGCGCCAGCAGTCAACTCCTTCGGACAGGGGATGGCAATCAGCCCCAGCATTTT.

Only one count was recorded for this clone. The V gene is TRBV28, the J gene TRBJ1-1; D perhaps matches TRBD1 (5 bases). Trimming pared 2 bases from V and 3 bases from J, leaving 10 bases between. Germline V gives CDR1 MDHEN, CDR2 SYDVKM. The CDR3 is 14 amino acids. The CDR3 DNA follows: TGTGCCAGCAGTTTAAGGGGTCCGGACACTGAAGCTTTCTTT. Its translation: CASSLRGPDTEAFF.

CDR3 loop: CASSWRGTGQPQHF. CDR3 nucleotides: TGTGCCAGCAGTTGGAGAGGGACCGGTCAGCCCCAGCATTTT. The chain couples TRBV27 to TRBJ1-5; weak D call: TRBD1 (5 bases). The CDR3 length is 14 residues. V lost 4 bases, J lost 6 bases, and 13 bases lay in between. The germline V gene has CDR1 MNHEY and CDR2 SMNVEV (reference sequence).

This clone was observed once. V and J are TRBV5-1 and TRBJ1-4, with D unresolved. Germline-derived CDR1 and CDR2 are SGHRS and YFSETQ. V was shortened by 0 bases and J by 2 bases, with 8 bases between the two germline ends. The CDR3 sequence is 15 residues long. The CDR3 nucleotides read TGCGCCAGCAGCTTGGTGGGGTCGACTAATGAAAAACTGTTTTTT. Translated, it gives CASSLVGSTNEKLFF.

J is TRBJ2-3 and V is TRBV29-1, with D tentatively TRBD2 (6 bases). Germline values: CDR1 SQVTM, CDR2 ANQGSEA. V lost 6 bases and J 7 bases, leaving 14 bases between the germline ends. The CDR3 is made up of 12 amino acids. The DNA for the CDR3 is TGCAGCGTGGGGGGTGGACGGAATACGCAGTATTTT. It translates to CSVGGGRNTQYF.

The rearrangement uses TRBV6-5 and TRBJ2-7; perhaps D is TRBD1 or TRBD2 (5 bases each). Trimming stripped 2 bases from V and 0 bases from J, with 14 bases between. The CDR3 extends over 16 amino acids. Germline V gene data show CDR1 as MNHEY and CDR2 as SVGAGI. The CDR3 bases are TGTGCCAGCAGTTACCGTTGGGACGCTAGCTCCTACGAGCAGTACTTC. It specifies CASSYRWDASSYEQYF.

The chain uses TRBV7-9 and TRBJ1-1; D is unresolved. CDR3 size: 13 residues. Per germline, CDR1 SEHNR and CDR2 FQNEAQ (reference sequence). Trimming pared 5 bases from V and 2 bases from J, leaving 9 bases between. CDR3 in DNA: TGTGCCAGCAGCAGGGTCTATAACACTGAAGCTTTCTTT. As protein: CASSRVYNTEAFF.

The chain recombines TRBV11-2 with TRBJ2-3; TRBD2 is a possible D gene (5 bases). CDR1 is SGHAT and CDR2 is FQNNGV in the germline V gene. V gave up 0 bases and J gave up 6 bases, with 10 bases separating them. This CDR3 region has 14 residues. The CDR3 nucleotides read TGTGCCAGCAGCTTAGATCTAGCTTCCGATACGCAGTATTTT. Protein: CASSLDLASDTQYF.

This clone was detected only a few times. The V and J genes are TRBV5-5 and TRBJ2-1; possibly TRBD1 or TRBD2 for D (6 bases each). Per the germline V gene, CDR1 is SGHKS and CDR2 is YYEKEE (reference sequence). CDR3 length: 15 residues. V lost 0 bases, J lost 8 bases, and 15 bases lay in between. The CDR3 DNA is TGTGCCAGCAGCTTGGAACGACTAGGGGGAGATGAGCAGTTCTTC. It is translated as CASSLERLGGDEQFF.

The J gene is TRBJ2-2, the V gene TRBV19; D is undetermined. V was shortened by 3 bases and J by 5 bases, with 10 bases between the two germline ends. This CDR3 has 14 amino acids. The germline V gene encodes CDR1 LNHDA and CDR2 SQIVND (reference sequence). This CDR3 reads CASSIDAATGELFF. For the CDR3, the DNA is TGTGCCAGTAGTATCGATGCTGCTACCGGGGAGCTGTTTTTT. Together with reference TRBV19 and TRBJ2-2, the CDR3 gives the full variable domain: DGGITQSPKYLFRKEGQNVTLSCEQNLNHDAMYWYRQDPGQGLRLIYYSQIVNDFQKGDIAEGYSVSREKKESFPLTVTSAQKNPTAFYLCASSIDAATGELFFGEGSRLTVL.

This chain joins TRBV5-1 and TRBJ2-4; maybe TRBD2 (6 bases). The CDR3 is 16 residues long. The ends were cut back, 4 bases at V and 0 bases at J, with 14 bases in the middle. Germline V gene data show CDR1 as SGHRS and CDR2 as YFSETQ. DNA for the CDR3: TGCGCCAGCAGCCCCGGGCCGGGAGTAGCCAAAAACATTCAGTACTTC. Translation gives CASSPGPGVAKNIQYF.

V is TRBV5-4 and J is TRBJ1-1; D is perhaps TRBD1 (5 bases). The CDR3 covers 13 residues. CDR1 is SGHNT and CDR2 is YYREEE in the germline V gene (reference sequence). V was pared by 3 bases and J by 4 bases, with 10 bases between. The CDR3 DNA follows: TGTGCCAGCAGCTCCCCGGGGGGCACTGAAGCTTTCTTT. It yields the protein CASSSPGGTEAFF.

This sequence joins TRBV6-5 and TRBJ2-2; D is unresolved. Germline V gives CDR1 MNHEY, CDR2 SVGAGI. The CDR3 is made up of 14 amino acids. The V and J ends lost 0 bases and 6 bases respectively, with 8 bases between them. The DNA for the CDR3 is TGTGCCAGCAGTTACTCATCCGGATCCGGGGAGCTGTTTTTT. Translation gives CASSYSSGSGELFF.

This rearrangement joins TRBV14 to TRBJ1-2, with 7 bases lining up with TRBD1. V gave up 1 base and J gave up 8 bases; unmatched junction bases: 4. The CDR3 runs 13 residues. In germline, CDR1 is SGHDN, CDR2 FVKESK. CDR3 residues: CASSQGQGWGYTF. CDR3 DNA: TGTGCCAGCAGCCAAGGACAGGGCTGGGGCTACACCTTC.

This sequence joins TRBV20-1 and TRBJ1-2; no definite D call. Per germline, CDR1 DFQATT and CDR2 SNEGSKA (reference sequence). Trimming took 5 bases from V and 8 from J, leaving 12 bases between them. This CDR3 region has 11 residues. As DNA, the CDR3 is TGCAGTGCTCCACACCTGGGAGGCTACACCTTC. This codes for CSAPHLGGYTF.

In its sample, this clone was seen a few times. The chain has TRBV28 and TRBJ2-7; the match to TRBD2 covers 7 bases. CDR1 and CDR2 from the germline V gene are MDHEN and SYDVKM. Trimming took 6 bases from V and 2 from J; bases not matched to a gene: 10. The CDR3 totals 15 residues. As DNA, the CDR3 is TGTGCCAGCAGCCCCAGGTTGGGACTAACCTACGAGCAGTACTTC. Residues: CASSPRLGLTYEQYF.

The chain couples TRBV6-5 to TRBJ2-2; the D is unclear. This CDR3 contains 16 residues. V lost 4 bases and J lost 0, with 12 bases in between. Germline loops: CDR1 MNHEY, CDR2 SVGAGI. For the CDR3, the DNA is TGTGCCAGCAGTTCTGGGATGGGCGCGAACACCGGGGAGCTGTTTTTT. It translates to CASSSGMGANTGELFF.

This clone was seen just once. V is TRBV2 and J is TRBJ1-2; D call uncertain. V was trimmed by 3 bases and J by 4 bases, leaving 9 bases between them. CDR3 length: 13 residues. CDR1 is SNHLY and CDR2 is FYNNEI in the germline V gene. The CDR3: CASSERSIYGYTF. CDR3 bases: TGTGCCAGCAGTGAGAGGTCAATCTATGGCTACACCTTC.

The J gene is TRBJ2-7, the V gene TRBV7-2, with D unclear. The CDR3 extends over 13 amino acids. V lost 3 bases to trimming and J lost 3 bases, with 9 bases between them. Germline loops: CDR1 SGHTA, CDR2 FQGNSA. CDR3 residues: CASSLSNHYEQYF. CDR3 coding DNA: TGTGCCAGCAGCTTGTCAAACCACTACGAGCAGTACTTC.

CDR3 coding DNA: TGTGCCAGTAGAAATCAGGGGGGACCTGAAGCTTTCTTT. This codes for CASRNQGGPEAFF. The chain carries TRBV19 and TRBJ1-1; 7 bases fit TRBD1. CDR3 size: 13 residues. With V trimmed by 6 bases and J by 6 bases, 7 bases remained unmatched. CDR1 LNHDA and CDR2 SQIVND come from the germline V gene (reference sequence).

This clone was recorded once. The chain is built from TRBV7-9 and TRBJ2-3; D is uncertain. CDR3 length equals 13 residues. The germline V and J ends were trimmed by 2 bases and 6 bases, with 9 bases remaining between them. Germline values: CDR1 SEHNR, CDR2 FQNEAQ (reference sequence). DNA for the CDR3: TGTGCCAGCAGCTTAACCCCTGGGGATACGCAGTATTTT. It encodes CASSLTPGDTQYF.

The rearrangement links TRBV6-5 to TRBJ1-3, with TRBD1 matching over 8 bases. The CDR3 covers 15 residues. Germline CDR1 is MNHEY and CDR2 is SVGAGI. Trimming removed 4 bases from V and 1 base from J; junction bases left unmatched: 3. CDR3 protein: CASSSRGPSGNTIYF. The CDR3 DNA sequence: TGTGCCAGCAGTTCCAGGGGGCCTTCTGGAAACACCATATATTTT.